The TCR beta chain under discussion was sequenced for a study of blood T cell repertoires in COVID-19. Background on the study: The cDNA or gDNA used as material had been derived from T cells, B-cell-depleted T cells, or PBMCs.

Source study methods: Cell counts per sample came from amplifying reference gene primers. The table came from immunoSEQ multiplex PCR; TCRdb's copy has only in-frame clones and leaves some out. That table supplies the V and J calls and clone size; D and trimming were determined from the DNA. The table lists some 490,000 clones, 88% of them singletons. Adults between about 18 and 89 years of age took part from more than 20 US areas. Cohort assignment relied on participant-reported clinical history. The receptor comes from a woman aged 55-69 years who had recovered from COVID-19. Sequenced input: PBMCs or T cells enriched from blood (not recorded which).

The CDR3: CATLGAGRNYGYTF. The CDR3 DNA follows: TGTGCCACCCTCGGGGCGGGACGAAACTATGGCTACACCTTC. J is TRBJ1-2 and V is TRBV19; possibly TRBD1 for D (5 bases). V lost 10 bases and J lost 2, with 17 bases in between. The germline V gene has CDR1 LNHDA and CDR2 SQIVND (reference sequence). The CDR3 runs to 14 residues.